These 3 T cell receptor beta chains originate from one sample sequenced in a study of metastatic and nonmetastatic thyroid tumors. No treatment of any kind had been given to any patient before thyroid surgery. TCRdb re-called the PCR reads via MiXCR. The sample holds 5,000 or so clones, around 32% seen once. The sample taken for sequencing was adjacent normal tissue. The receptors derive from a male donor with papillary thyroid cancer or a benign thyroid nodule (not recorded which). Some clones in this sample may be carry-over from other donors' samples.

This clone was seen once. J is TRBJ2-1 and V is TRBV20-1, with D possibly being TRBD2 (6 bases). V was cut by 6 bases and J by 8 bases, with 20 bases left in between. The CDR3 contains 14 residues. CDR1 and CDR2 (germline): DFQATT, SNEGSKA (reference sequence). CDR3 protein: CSARDSLSGHEQFF. DNA of the CDR3: TGCAGTGCCAGGGACTCCCTCTCGGGCCATGAGCAGTTCTTC.

This clone appeared a few times. The V gene is TRBV6-2 or TRBV6-3, the J gene TRBJ1-2; tentatively, D is TRBD1 (6 bases). Germline lookup yields CDR1 MNHEY and CDR2 SVGEGT. The CDR3 runs to 13 residues. Trimming pared 2 bases from V and 3 bases from J, leaving 7 bases between. This CDR3 reads CASSYPGDYGYTF. The CDR3 DNA is TGTGCCAGCAGTTACCCAGGGGACTATGGCTACACCTTC.

The chain combines TRBV3-1 with TRBJ2-7; a possible D gene is TRBD1 (5 bases). V lost 4 bases to trimming and J lost 1 base, with 11 bases between them. This CDR3 is built from 14 residues. CDR1 and CDR2 (germline): LGHDT, YNNKEL (reference sequence). CDR3 in amino acids: CASSPTTVSYEQYF. The DNA of the CDR3 is TGTGCCAGCAGCCCCACGACAGTTTCCTACGAGCAGTACTTC.